The clone carrying this TCR beta chain was found many times. As yet, its antigen is unknown. Each CDR3 protein is one row after TCRdb ran MiXCR on the reads. Of some 320,000 distinct CDR3 sequences listed, more than 8% are singletons. The length of the CDR3 is 12 residues. V was pared by 5 bases and J by 5 bases, with 10 bases between. CDR1 is MNHNS and CDR2 is SASEGT in the germline V gene. The sample comes from a study of T cell repertoires in cytomegalovirus infection. Study details: Based on public TCR beta signatures, there were indications of CMV infection and of a matching HLA type. Notes on the study in general: Summed frequency of shared TCR beta families picked out CMV carriers who also had the relevant HLA. Across the ex vivo response, the dominant clonotypes were HLA-C-restricted CMV-specific TCR beta clonotypes.

The genes are TRBV6-1 and TRBJ2-7; maybe TRBD2 (6 bases). The clonotype comes from a human donor in good health (CMV status not recorded). Some clones in this sample may be carry-over from other donors' samples. The sequenced sample was PBMCs. The CDR3: CASSLIADEQYF. Here the CDR3 DNA reads TGTGCCAGCAGTCTAATAGCGGACGAGCAGTACTTC.